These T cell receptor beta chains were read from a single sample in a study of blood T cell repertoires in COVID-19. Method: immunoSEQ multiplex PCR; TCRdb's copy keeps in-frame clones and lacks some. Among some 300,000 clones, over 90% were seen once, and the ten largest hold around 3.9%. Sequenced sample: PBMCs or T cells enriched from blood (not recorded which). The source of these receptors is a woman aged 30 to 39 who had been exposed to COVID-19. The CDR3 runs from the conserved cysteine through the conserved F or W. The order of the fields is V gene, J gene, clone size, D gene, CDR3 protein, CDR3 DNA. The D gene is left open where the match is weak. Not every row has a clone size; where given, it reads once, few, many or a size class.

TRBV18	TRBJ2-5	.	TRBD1	CASSRSWTGEETQYF	TGTGCCAGCTCACGATCCTGGACAGGGGAAGAGACCCAGTACTTC
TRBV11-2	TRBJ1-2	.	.	CASSLTANYGYTF	TGTGCCAGCAGCCTAACTGCGAACTATGGCTACACCTTC
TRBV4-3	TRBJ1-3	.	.	CASSQDRGRAGNTIYF	TGCGCCAGCAGCCAAGATCGCGGCAGGGCAGGAAACACCATATATTTT
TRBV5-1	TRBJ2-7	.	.	CASAGSFSYEQYF	TGCGCCAGCGCCGGGTCTTTCTCCTACGAGCAGTACTTC
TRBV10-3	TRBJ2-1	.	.	CAISEGELLLANEQFF	TGTGCCATCAGTGAGGGGGAGTTACTCTTAGCGAATGAGCAGTTCTTC
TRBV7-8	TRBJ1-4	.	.	CASSPPGRGEKLFF	TGTGCCAGCAGCCCCCCAGGGCGCGGAGAAAAACTGTTTTTT
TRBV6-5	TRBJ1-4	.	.	CASSTGRLKLFF	TGTGCCAGCAGTACAGGGCGCCTAAAACTGTTTTTT
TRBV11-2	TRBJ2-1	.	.	CASSSDSTGNEQFF	TGTGCCAGCAGCTCCGACTCGACAGGCAATGAGCAGTTCTTC
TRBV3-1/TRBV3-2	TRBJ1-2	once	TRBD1	CASSQGPGQGMGGYTF	TGTGCCAGCAGCCAAGGCCCCGGACAGGGAATGGGCGGCTACACCTTC
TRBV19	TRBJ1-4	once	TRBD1	CASTLRTGSDEKLFF	TGTGCCAGTACTCTGAGGACAGGGTCGGATGAAAAACTGTTTTTT
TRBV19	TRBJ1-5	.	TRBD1	CASSIERQGLYQPQHF	TGTGCCAGTAGTATAGAGAGACAGGGGTTGTATCAGCCCCAGCATTTT
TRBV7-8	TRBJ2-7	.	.	CASSLIVAGEQYF	TGTGCCAGCAGCTTAATTGTGGCAGGCGAGCAGTACTTC
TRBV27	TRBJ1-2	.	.	CASSLSPQVYGYTF	TGTGCCAGCAGCTTAAGCCCGCAGGTATATGGCTACACCTTC
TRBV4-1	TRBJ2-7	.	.	CASSQSRQRRPYEQYF	TGCGCCAGCAGCCAGTCCAGACAGCGTCGCCCCTACGAGCAGTACTTC
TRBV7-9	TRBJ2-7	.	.	CASSLLGVYSYEQYF	TGTGCCAGCAGCTTGCTCGGGGTATACTCCTACGAGCAGTACTTC
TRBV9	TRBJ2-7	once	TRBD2	CASSVGPGTTYEQYF	TGTGCCAGCAGCGTTGGCCCCGGGACTACTTACGAGCAGTACTTC